Below are 15 T cell receptor beta chains sequenced from a single sample in a study of shared clonotypes between healthy human individuals. Method: immunoSEQ multiplex PCR; TCRdb's copy keeps in-frame clones and lacks some. The sample includes about 580,000 clones, 95% to 98% of them seen just once. CD8 cells classed as naive were CD45RO-negative and positively selected for CCR7, excluding terminally differentiated effector memory CD45RA+ cells. Sequencing was performed on naive CD8+ T cells sorted from blood. The receptors originated from a man under 40 in good health.

The V call is TRBV10-3, the J call TRBJ1-1, with 7 bases that match TRBD1. The CDR3 length is 13 residues. The junction had 2 bases not matched to a gene; V was cut back by 4 bases and J by 3 bases. Germline lookup yields CDR1 ENHRY and CDR2 SYGVKD. CDR3 sequence: CAISVRGDTEAFF. In DNA, the CDR3 is TGTGCCATCAGTGTCAGGGGGGACACTGAAGCTTTCTTT.

The chain carries TRBV27 and TRBJ2-7; 10 bases are a match to TRBD2. Germline loops: CDR1 MNHEY, CDR2 SMNVEV (reference sequence). V dropped 4 bases and J dropped 3; count of bases not matched to a gene: 15. This CDR3 spans 18 amino acids. The CDR3 sequence is CASSSRGVAGGAFYEQYF. CDR3 nucleotides: TGTGCCAGCAGTTCCCGGGGGGTAGCGGGAGGCGCTTTCTACGAGCAGTACTTC.

The chain combines TRBV25-1 with TRBJ2-3; a possible D gene is TRBD2 (5 bases). The CDR3 loop spans 10 amino acids. Germline V gene sequence: CDR1 MGHDK, CDR2 SYGVNS. Deletions cut 6 bases from V and 14 bases from J, with 12 bases between. CDR3 in amino acids: CASSEGMTYF. As DNA, the CDR3 is TGTGCCAGCAGCGAGGGAATGACGTATTTT.

The gene calls are TRBV2 and TRBJ2-7, with TRBD1 identical over 9 bases. The V segment lost 8 bases and the J segment 0 bases; nucleotides outside the gene matches: 8. CDR1 and CDR2 from the germline V gene are SNHLY and FYNNEI. The CDR3 totals 15 residues. The chain's CDR3 is CASGRTGGPSYEQYF. For the CDR3, the DNA is TGTGCCAGCGGACGAACAGGGGGCCCCTCCTACGAGCAGTACTTC.

The chain recombines TRBV2 with TRBJ1-3; perhaps TRBD1 as D (5 bases). This CDR3 comprises 16 residues. V was trimmed by 6 bases and J by 0 bases, leaving 15 bases between them. Germline-derived CDR1 and CDR2 are SNHLY and FYNNEI. CDR3 protein: CASRVGTAISGNTIYF. The CDR3 DNA reads TGTGCCAGCAGGGTTGGGACGGCCATCTCTGGAAACACCATATATTTT.

The V call is TRBV12-5, the J call TRBJ1-3; TRBD1 might be the D (5 bases). The CDR3 sequence is 16 residues long. Germline V gene lookup returns CDR1 LGHNT and CDR2 FRNRAP. The V end was cut by 7 bases, the J end by 1 base, with 17 bases between. DNA of the CDR3: TGTGCTAGTGCAGTCTCGGCAGGGCAATCTGGAAACACCATATATTTT. Translating it yields CASAVSAGQSGNTIYF.

This sequence joins TRBV6-1 and TRBJ2-5; D may match TRBD1 or TRBD2 (9 bases each). Trimming pared 4 bases from V and 2 bases from J, leaving 26 bases between. CDR3 size: 19 residues. Germline V lookup: CDR1 MNHNS, CDR2 SASEGT. CDR3 DNA: TGTGCCAGCAGTGTAGCGGGGGACAGGGAGTATGAGGAGCAAGAGACCCAGTACTTC. This sequence encodes CASSVAGDREYEEQETQYF.

The rearrangement uses TRBV6-5 and TRBJ1-2, with D hard to call. Deletions cut 0 bases from V and 7 bases from J, with 9 bases between. The germline CDR1 and CDR2 sequences are MNHEY and SVGAGI. The CDR3 is 13 amino acids. The CDR3, as DNA: TGTGCCAGCAGTTACTCGCACGGAGTTGGCTACACCTTC. Translation: CASSYSHGVGYTF.

The V call is TRBV7-9, the J call TRBJ2-3, with D possibly matching TRBD2 (6 bases). From germline, CDR1 is SEHNR and CDR2 FQNEAQ (reference sequence). Trimming took 0 bases from V and 4 from J, leaving 14 bases between them. The CDR3 is made up of 16 amino acids. The CDR3 protein is CASSLAQGGMADTQYF. CDR3 DNA sequence: TGTGCCAGCAGCTTAGCGCAAGGCGGGATGGCAGATACGCAGTATTTT.

In regard to this clone: The sample contains more than one DNA sequence encoding this CDR3. The rearrangement uses TRBV9 and TRBJ2-2; D call uncertain. CDR1 SGDLS and CDR2 YYNGEE come from the germline V gene. The CDR3 sequence is 13 residues long. With 3 bases removed from V and 5 bases from J, the gap between germline ends came to 8 bases. CDR3 nucleotides: TGTGCCAGCAGCGCCCCGAGGACCGGGGAGCTGTTTTTT. This gives the protein CASSAPRTGELFF.

This chain links TRBV27 with TRBJ1-4; TRBD1 is a possible D gene (5 bases). The V gene lost 2 bases and the J gene lost 4 bases, with 8 bases spanning the gap. The CDR3 spans 14 residues. Germline loops: CDR1 MNHEY, CDR2 SMNVEV (reference sequence). In DNA, the CDR3 is TGTGCCAGCAGTTTAGACAGTAATAATGAAAAACTGTTTTTT. It yields the protein CASSLDSNNEKLFF.

The V gene is TRBV18, the J gene TRBJ2-7; D is tentatively TRBD1 or TRBD2 (5 bases each). The germline CDR1 and CDR2 sequences are KGHSH and LQKENI. The V end was cut by 6 bases, the J end by 3 bases, with 15 bases between. The CDR3 contains 14 residues. The CDR3, as DNA: TGTGCCAGCTCTCTCACGGGACCAGACTACGAGCAGTACTTC. Translation: CASSLTGPDYEQYF.

This rearrangement joins TRBV29-1 to TRBJ2-1; a weak D match, TRBD2 (6 bases). Germline V gene data show CDR1 as SQVTM and CDR2 as ANQGSEA. The CDR3 covers 13 residues. V dropped 4 bases and J dropped 2 bases, with 9 bases sitting between them. The CDR3 region has the DNA TGCAGCGTTGTGGGGGGAGCCTACAATGAGCAGTTCTTC. This translates into CSVVGGAYNEQFF.

This chain joins TRBV25-1 and TRBJ2-2; 7 bases are a match to TRBD1. The CDR3 covers 18 residues. The germline V gene encodes CDR1 MGHDK and CDR2 SYGVNS. The trim removed 4 bases at V and 6 bases at J, leaving 17 bases unmatched. The CDR3 DNA follows: TGTGCCAGCAGTGGAGCAACGGACAGGAATAGGGTTGCCGGGGAGCTGTTTTTT. This encodes CASSGATDRNRVAGELFF.

V usage is TRBV7-7 and J usage is TRBJ2-2; D uncertain. CDR1 and CDR2 from the germline V gene are SSHAT and FNYEAQ (reference sequence). Trimming left V 5 bases short and J 7 bases short, with 8 bases between. The CDR3 has 12 residues. The CDR3 reads CASSPPGGELFF. CDR3 sequence (DNA): TGTGCCAGCAGCCCCCCGGGCGGGGAGCTGTTTTTT.